The T cell receptor (beta chain) under discussion was sequenced for a study of cytomegalovirus exposure and HLA in healthy donors. With 60 Vbeta and 13 Jbeta primers, the PCR was carried out. Data came from immunoSEQ multiplex PCR; TCRdb stores just in-frame clones and leaves some out. This table has 150,000 to 200,000 clones, about 80% appearing once. V gave up 3 bases and J gave up 3 bases, with 9 bases separating them. The CDR3 totals 13 residues. Germline CDR1 reads SGHRS; CDR2 reads YFSETQ. The chain combines TRBV5-1 with TRBJ2-5; D unresolved. The sequence was obtained from a young woman in good health and CMV-seropositive. The specimen was PBMCs. The CDR3 DNA reads as TGCGCCAGCAGCTGGGCCCTAAAAGAGACCCAGTACTTC. Its translation: CASSWALKETQYF.